This record concerns one T cell receptor beta chain sequence. This sample was included in a study of blood T cell repertoires in COVID-19. Overall study: Sample material is recorded as cDNA or gDNA derived from T cells, B-cell-depleted T cells, or PBMCs.

Enrollees, about 18 to 95 years old, lived in about two dozen US areas. Participant-reported clinical history was the basis for cohort assignment. Recovered status applied to Cohort 3 donors who had two consecutive negative PCRs. It also applied to those with clearance or with symptom resolution. The assay was immunoSEQ multiplex PCR, and TCRdb's table has in-frame clones only and misses some. This repertoire shows fewer than 350,000 clones, roughly nine tenths found once; its top ten account for roughly 5.3%. There are 15 residues in the CDR3. Germline CDR1 MDHEN, CDR2 SYDVKM. The V and J ends lost 3 bases and 0 bases respectively, with 12 bases between them.

Sequencing was carried out using PBMCs or T cells enriched from blood (not recorded which). The sequence derives from a man in his 60s who had recovered from COVID-19. The chain employs TRBV28 and TRBJ2-7; possible D gene TRBD2, 5 bases. CDR3 protein: CASSFGEISSYEQYF. CDR3 sequence (DNA): TGTGCCAGCAGTTTCGGGGAGATAAGCTCCTACGAGCAGTACTTC.